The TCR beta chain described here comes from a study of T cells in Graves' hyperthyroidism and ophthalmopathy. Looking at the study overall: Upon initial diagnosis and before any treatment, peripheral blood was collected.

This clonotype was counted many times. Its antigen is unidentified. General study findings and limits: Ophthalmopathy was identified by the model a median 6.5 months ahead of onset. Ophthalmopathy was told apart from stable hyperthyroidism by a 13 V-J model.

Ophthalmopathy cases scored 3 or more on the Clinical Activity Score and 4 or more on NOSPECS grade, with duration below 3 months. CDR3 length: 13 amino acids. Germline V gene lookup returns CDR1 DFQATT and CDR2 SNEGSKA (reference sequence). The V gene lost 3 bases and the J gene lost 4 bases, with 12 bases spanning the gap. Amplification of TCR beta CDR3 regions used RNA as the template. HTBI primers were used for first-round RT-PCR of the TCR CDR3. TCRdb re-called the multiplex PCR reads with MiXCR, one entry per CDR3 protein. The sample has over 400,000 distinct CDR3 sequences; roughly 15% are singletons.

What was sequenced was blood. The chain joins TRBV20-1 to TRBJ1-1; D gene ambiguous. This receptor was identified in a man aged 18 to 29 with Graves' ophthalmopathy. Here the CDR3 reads CSASPCMTTEAFF. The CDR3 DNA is TGCAGTGCTAGTCCGTGCATGACCACTGAAGCTTTCTTT.